This entry is about one T cell receptor (beta chain). The data derive from a study of CD8 T cells in Susac syndrome. About the study: Clinical remission applied to roughly 8 sequenced Susac syndrome patients, and more than five had active disease.

In Susac syndrome patients, recently defined diagnostic criteria for definite or probable disease were met. Random-hexamer reverse transcription was applied to about 0.5 to 1 ug RNA. TCRdb re-called the immunoSEQ multiplex PCR reads with MiXCR, one entry per CDR3 protein. This table has some 150,000 distinct CDR3 sequences, around 93% appearing once. V lost 2 bases and J lost 4, with 9 bases in between. Germline V gene data show CDR1 as MNHEY and CDR2 as SVGEGT. The CDR3 totals 14 residues. This TCR derives from a human donor with Susac syndrome. V is TRBV6-2 or TRBV6-3 and J is TRBJ1-5; D gene unclear. Specimen: CD4+ T cells from PBMCs. DNA for the CDR3: TGTGCCAGCAGTTACGAGTTGGGGAATCAGCCCCAGCATTTT. This encodes CASSYELGNQPQHF.